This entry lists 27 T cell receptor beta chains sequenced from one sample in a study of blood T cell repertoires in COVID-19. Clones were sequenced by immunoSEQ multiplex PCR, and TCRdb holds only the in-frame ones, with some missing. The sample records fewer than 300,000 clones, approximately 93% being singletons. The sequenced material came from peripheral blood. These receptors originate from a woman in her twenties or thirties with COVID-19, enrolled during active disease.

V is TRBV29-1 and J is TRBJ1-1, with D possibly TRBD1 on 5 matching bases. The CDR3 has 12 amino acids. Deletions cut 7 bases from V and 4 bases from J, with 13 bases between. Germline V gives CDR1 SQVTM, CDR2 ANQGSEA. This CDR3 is CSASGWATEAFF. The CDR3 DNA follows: TGCAGCGCGTCAGGGTGGGCCACTGAAGCTTTCTTT. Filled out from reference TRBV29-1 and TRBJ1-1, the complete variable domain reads SAVISQKPSRDICQRGTSLTIQCQVDSQVTMMFWYRQQPGQSLTLIATANQGSEATYESGFVIDKFPISRPNLTFSTLTVSNMSPEDSSIYLCSASGWATEAFFGQGTRLTVV.

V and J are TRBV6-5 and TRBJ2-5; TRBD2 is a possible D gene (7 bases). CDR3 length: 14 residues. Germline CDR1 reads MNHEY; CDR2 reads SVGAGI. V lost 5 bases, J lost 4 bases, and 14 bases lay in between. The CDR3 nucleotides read TGTGCCAGCAGTCCGCAGGGAGGGGGAGAGACCCAGTACTTC. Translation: CASSPQGGGETQYF.

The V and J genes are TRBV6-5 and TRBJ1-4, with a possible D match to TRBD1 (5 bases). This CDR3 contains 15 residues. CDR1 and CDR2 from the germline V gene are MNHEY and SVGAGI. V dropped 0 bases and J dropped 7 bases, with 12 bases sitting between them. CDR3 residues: CASSYSWGRIEKLFF. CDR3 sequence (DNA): TGTGCCAGCAGTTACTCATGGGGCAGAATTGAAAAACTGTTTTTT.

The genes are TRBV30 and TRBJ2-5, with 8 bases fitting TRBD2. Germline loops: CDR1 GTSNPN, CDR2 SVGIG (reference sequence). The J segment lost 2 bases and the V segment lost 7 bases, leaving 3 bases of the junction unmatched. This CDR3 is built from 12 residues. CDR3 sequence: CASTSEQETQYF. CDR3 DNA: TGTGCCTCGACTAGCGAACAAGAGACCCAGTACTTC.

CDR3 coding DNA: TGTGCCAGCAGCCCTCGGACAGCCAGCTCCTACAATGAGCAGTTCTTC. Encoded protein: CASSPRTASSYNEQFF. The rearrangement links TRBV7-8 to TRBJ2-1; D possibly corresponds to TRBD1 (6 bases). The V gene's germline CDR1 is SGHVS and CDR2 FQNEAQ. Trimming left V 5 bases short and J 0 bases short, with 14 bases between. This CDR3 contains 16 residues. Supplemented by reference TRBV7-8 and TRBJ2-1, the full variable domain reads GAGVSQSPRYKVAKRGQDVALRCDPISGHVSLFWYQQALGQGPEFLTYFQNEAQLDKSGLPSDRFFAERPEGSVSTLKIQRTQQEDSAVYLCASSPRTASSYNEQFFGPGTRLTVL.

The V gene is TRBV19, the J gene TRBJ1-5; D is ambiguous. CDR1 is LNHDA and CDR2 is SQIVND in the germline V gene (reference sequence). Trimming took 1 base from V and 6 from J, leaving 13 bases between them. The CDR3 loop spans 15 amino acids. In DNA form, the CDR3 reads TGTGCCAGTAGTATAGGGTCCCAGGCACGTCAGCCCCAGCATTTT. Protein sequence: CASSIGSQARQPQHF.

The DNA of the CDR3 is TGTGCCAGTATCCTAGGTGGAGGGTCTGGCACTGAAGCTTTCTTT. Amino acids: CASILGGGSGTEAFF. V and J are TRBV19 and TRBJ1-1; D not resolved. V gave up 7 bases and J gave up 4 bases, with 19 bases separating them. The CDR3 extends over 15 amino acids. Germline V gene data show CDR1 as LNHDA and CDR2 as SQIVND (reference sequence). Full variable domain (outside the CDR3, taken from reference TRBV19 and TRBJ1-1): DGGITQSPKYLFRKEGQNVTLSCEQNLNHDAMYWYRQDPGQGLRLIYYSQIVNDFQKGDIAEGYSVSREKKESFPLTVTSAQKNPTAFYLCASILGGGSGTEAFFGQGTRLTVV.

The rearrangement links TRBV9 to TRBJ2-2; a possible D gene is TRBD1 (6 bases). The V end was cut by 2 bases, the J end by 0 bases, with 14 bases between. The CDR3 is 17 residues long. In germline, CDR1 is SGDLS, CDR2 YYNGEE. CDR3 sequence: CASSVSGALTNTGELFF. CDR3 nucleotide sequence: TGTGCCAGCAGCGTTTCAGGGGCCCTGACGAACACCGGGGAGCTGTTTTTT.

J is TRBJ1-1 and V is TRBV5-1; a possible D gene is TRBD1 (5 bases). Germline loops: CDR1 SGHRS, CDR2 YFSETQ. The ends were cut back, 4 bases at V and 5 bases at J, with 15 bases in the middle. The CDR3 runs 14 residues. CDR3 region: CASSHGTGGTEAFF. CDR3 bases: TGCGCCAGCAGCCACGGGACTGGAGGTACTGAAGCTTTCTTT.

The CDR3 DNA reads TGTGCCAGCAGTGAAACCCGACAGCCCAACACTGAAGCTTTCTTT. Translated: CASSETRQPNTEAFF. V and J are TRBV6-1 and TRBJ1-1; possibly TRBD1 for D (5 bases). V was trimmed by 2 bases and J by 2 bases, leaving 12 bases between them. The length of the CDR3 is 15 residues. The V gene's germline CDR1 is MNHNS and CDR2 SASEGT.

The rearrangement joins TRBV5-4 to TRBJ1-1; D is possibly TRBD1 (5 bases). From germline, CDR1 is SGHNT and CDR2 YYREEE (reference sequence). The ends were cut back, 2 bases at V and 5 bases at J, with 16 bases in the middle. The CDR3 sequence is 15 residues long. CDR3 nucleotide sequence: TGTGCCAGCAGCTTCCGTGGGGGTAGCGGAACTGAAGCTTTCTTT. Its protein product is CASSFRGGSGTEAFF.

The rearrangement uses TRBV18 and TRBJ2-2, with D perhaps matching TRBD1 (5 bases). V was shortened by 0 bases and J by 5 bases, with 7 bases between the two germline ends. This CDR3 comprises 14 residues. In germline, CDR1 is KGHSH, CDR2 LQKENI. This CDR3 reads CASSPPKGTGELFF. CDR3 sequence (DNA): TGTGCCAGCTCACCACCTAAGGGGACCGGGGAGCTGTTTTTT.

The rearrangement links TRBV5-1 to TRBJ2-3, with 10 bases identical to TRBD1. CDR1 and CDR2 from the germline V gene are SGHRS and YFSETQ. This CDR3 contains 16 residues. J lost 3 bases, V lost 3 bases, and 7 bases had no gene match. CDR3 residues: CASSSIGTGETDTQYF. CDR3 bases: TGCGCCAGCAGCTCAATCGGGACAGGGGAAACAGATACGCAGTATTTT.

The CDR3 spells CASSLGVSPLPGELFF. Written as DNA, the CDR3 is TGTGCCAGCAGCCTAGGTGTTAGCCCCCTCCCCGGGGAGCTGTTTTTT. The gene calls are TRBV7-8 and TRBJ2-2; D uncertain. Trimming took off 5 bases at V and 6 bases at J, with 19 bases between the two ends. The CDR3 spans 16 residues. Germline V gives CDR1 SGHVS, CDR2 FQNEAQ.

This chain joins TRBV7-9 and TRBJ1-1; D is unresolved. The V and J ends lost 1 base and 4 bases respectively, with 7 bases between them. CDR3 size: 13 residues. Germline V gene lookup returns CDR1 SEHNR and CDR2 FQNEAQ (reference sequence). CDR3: CASSLDRGTEAFF. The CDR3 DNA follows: TGTGCCAGCAGCTTAGATAGAGGCACTGAAGCTTTCTTT.

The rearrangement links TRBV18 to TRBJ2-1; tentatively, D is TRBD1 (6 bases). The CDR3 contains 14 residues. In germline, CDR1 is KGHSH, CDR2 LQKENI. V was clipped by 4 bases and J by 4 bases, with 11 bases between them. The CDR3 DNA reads TGTGCCAGCTCACTGGCCAGGGGATACAATGAGCAGTTCTTC. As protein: CASSLARGYNEQFF. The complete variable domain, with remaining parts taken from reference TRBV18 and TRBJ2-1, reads NAGVMQNPRHLVRRRGQEARLRCSPMKGHSHVYWYRQLPEEGLKFMVYLQKENIIDESGMPKERFSAEFPKEGPSILRIQQVVRGDSAAYFCASSLARGYNEQFFGPGTRLTVL.

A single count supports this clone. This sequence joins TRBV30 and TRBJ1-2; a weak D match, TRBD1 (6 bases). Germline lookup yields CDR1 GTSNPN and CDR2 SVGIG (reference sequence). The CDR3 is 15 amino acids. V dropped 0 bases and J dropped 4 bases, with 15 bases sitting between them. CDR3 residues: CAWSVVARGAYGYTF. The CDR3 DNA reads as TGTGCCTGGAGTGTTGTGGCCAGGGGAGCCTATGGCTACACCTTC.

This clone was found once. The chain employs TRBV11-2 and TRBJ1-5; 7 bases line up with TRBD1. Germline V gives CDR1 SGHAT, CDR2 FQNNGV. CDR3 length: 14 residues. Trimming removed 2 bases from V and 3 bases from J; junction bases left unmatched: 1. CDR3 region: CASSLTGDNQPQHF. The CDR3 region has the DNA TGTGCCAGCAGCTTAACAGGGGACAATCAGCCCCAGCATTTT.

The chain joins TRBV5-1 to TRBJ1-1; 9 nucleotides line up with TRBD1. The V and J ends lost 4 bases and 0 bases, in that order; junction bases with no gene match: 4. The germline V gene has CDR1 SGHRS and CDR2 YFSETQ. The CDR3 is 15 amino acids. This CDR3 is CASSGQGFLNTEAFF. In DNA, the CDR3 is TGCGCCAGCAGCGGACAGGGGTTTCTGAACACTGAAGCTTTCTTT.

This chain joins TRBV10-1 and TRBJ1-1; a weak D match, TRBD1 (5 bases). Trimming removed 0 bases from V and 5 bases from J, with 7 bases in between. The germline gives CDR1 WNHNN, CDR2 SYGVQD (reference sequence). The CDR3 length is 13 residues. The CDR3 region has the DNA TGCGCCAGCAGTGAGTCCCGGGGGACTGAAGCTTTCTTT. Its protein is CASSESRGTEAFF.

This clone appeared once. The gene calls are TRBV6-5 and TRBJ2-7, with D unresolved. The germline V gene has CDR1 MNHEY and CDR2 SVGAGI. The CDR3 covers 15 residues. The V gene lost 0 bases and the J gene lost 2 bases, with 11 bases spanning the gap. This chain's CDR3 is CASSYSNGLTYEQYF. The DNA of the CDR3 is TGTGCCAGCAGTTACTCTAACGGGTTAACCTACGAGCAGTACTTC.

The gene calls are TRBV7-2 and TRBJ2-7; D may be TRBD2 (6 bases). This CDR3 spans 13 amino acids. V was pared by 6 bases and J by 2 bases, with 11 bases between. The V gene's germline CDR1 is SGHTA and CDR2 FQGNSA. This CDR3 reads CASRPGSTYEQYF. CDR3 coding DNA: TGTGCCAGCAGACCCGGGAGTACCTACGAGCAGTACTTC.

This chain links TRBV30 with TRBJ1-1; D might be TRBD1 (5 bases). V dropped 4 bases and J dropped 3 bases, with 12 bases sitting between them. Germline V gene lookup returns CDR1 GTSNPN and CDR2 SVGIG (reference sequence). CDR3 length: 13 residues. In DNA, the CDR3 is TGTGCCTGGACGGCGGGGGGTCACACTGAAGCTTTCTTT. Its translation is CAWTAGGHTEAFF.

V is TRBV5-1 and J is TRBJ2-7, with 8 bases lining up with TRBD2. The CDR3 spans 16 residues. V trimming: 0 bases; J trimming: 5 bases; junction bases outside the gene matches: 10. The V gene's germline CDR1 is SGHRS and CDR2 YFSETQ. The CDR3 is CASSLGLSGGTDEQYF. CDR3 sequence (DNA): TGCGCCAGCAGCTTGGGTCTCTCGGGAGGGACCGACGAGCAGTACTTC.

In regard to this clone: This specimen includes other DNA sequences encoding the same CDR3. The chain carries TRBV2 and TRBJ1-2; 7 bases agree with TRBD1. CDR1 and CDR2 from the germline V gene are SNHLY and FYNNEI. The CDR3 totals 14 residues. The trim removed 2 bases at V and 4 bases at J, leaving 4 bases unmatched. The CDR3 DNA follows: TGTGCCAGCAGTGAACAGGGGGGAGGCTATGGCTACACCTTC. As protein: CASSEQGGGYGYTF.

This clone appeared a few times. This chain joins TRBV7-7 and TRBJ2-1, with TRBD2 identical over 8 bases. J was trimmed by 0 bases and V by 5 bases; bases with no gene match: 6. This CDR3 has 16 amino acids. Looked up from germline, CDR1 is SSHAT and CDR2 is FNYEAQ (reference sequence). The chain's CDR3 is CASSATSGVSYNEQFF. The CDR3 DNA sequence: TGTGCCAGCAGCGCTACTAGCGGAGTCTCCTACAATGAGCAGTTCTTC. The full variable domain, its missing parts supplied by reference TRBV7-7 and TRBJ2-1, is GAGVSQSPRYKVTKRGQDVTLRCDPISSHATLYWYQQALGQGPEFLTYFNYEAQPDKSGLPSDRFSAERPEGSISTLTIQRTEQRDSAMYRCASSATSGVSYNEQFFGPGTRLTVL.

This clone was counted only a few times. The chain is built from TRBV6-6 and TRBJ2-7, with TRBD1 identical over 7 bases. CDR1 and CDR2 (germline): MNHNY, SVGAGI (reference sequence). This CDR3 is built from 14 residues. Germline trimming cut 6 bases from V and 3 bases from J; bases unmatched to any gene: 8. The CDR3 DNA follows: TGTGCCAGCAGACTCGGACAGGCTTTCTACGAGCAGTACTTC. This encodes CASRLGQAFYEQYF.